This TCR beta chain was retrieved from a study of T cells after posttransplantation cyclophosphamide. Method: immunoSEQ multiplex PCR; TCRdb's copy keeps in-frame clones and lacks some. The sample contains about 34,000 clones, none of them singletons. CDR1 and CDR2 (germline): SNHLY, FYNNEI. The CDR3 consists of 15 residues. J was trimmed by 4 bases and V by 6 bases; bases with no gene match: 5. This clone was observed at least ten times. Sequencing was done on a sample of PBMCs. The clonotype originates from a woman aged 45-60 years in good health and a related stem cell transplant donor. This chain joins TRBV2 and TRBJ2-7, with 14 bases aligning to TRBD2. The CDR3 DNA reads TGTGCCAGCAGAGGACTAGCGGGGGGCCTATACGAGCAGTACTTC. This gives the protein CASRGLAGGLYEQYF.